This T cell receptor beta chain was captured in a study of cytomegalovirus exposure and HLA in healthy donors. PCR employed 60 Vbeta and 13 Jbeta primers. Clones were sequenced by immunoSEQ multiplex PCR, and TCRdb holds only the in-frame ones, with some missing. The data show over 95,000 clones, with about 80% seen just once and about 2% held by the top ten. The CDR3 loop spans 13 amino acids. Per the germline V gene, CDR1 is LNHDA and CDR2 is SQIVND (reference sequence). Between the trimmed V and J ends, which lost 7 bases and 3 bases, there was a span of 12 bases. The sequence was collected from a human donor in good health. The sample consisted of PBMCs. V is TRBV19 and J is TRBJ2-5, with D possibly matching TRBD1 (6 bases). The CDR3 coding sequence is TGTGCCAGTAAGGGTTCAGGGGAAGAGACCCAGTACTTC. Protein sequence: CASKGSGEETQYF.